Listed here is a single T cell receptor (beta chain). Its antigen is not known. Described time point: sample taken at primary tumor resection. Sequencing was performed on whole RNA extracted from tumor and nontumor lung tissue, or from frozen PBMC, and the material was left unsorted. Around 68 TRACERx patients with early, untreated non-small cell lung cancer donated samples. The data stem from a study of spatial heterogeneity in lung cancer. TCRdb redid the calling of the 5' RACE reads with MiXCR, one entry per CDR3 protein. The table shows 90,000 or so distinct CDR3 sequences, with 7% to 9% occurring only once. From germline, CDR1 is ENHRY and CDR2 SYGVKD. V lost 7 bases and J lost 0, with 13 bases in between. The length of the CDR3 is 15 residues. Whole-study results and caveats: More often at tumor resection than at routine follow-up, ubiquitous expanded tumor TCRs were detected in the blood.

The chain couples TRBV10-3 to TRBJ2-1; D might be TRBD1 (6 bases). The sequencing here drew on PBMCs, taken at surgery. This receptor was taken from a male donor with early-stage non-small cell lung cancer. The CDR3 loop is CAITEQGSSYNEQFF. CDR3 sequence (DNA): TGTGCCATCACCGAACAGGGCAGCTCCTACAATGAGCAGTTCTTC.